A single sample gave rise to the 30 T cell receptor beta chains below, sequenced in a study of T cells in Graves' hyperthyroidism and ophthalmopathy. RNA transcripts gave rise to amplified TCR beta CDR3 regions. HTBI primers were used for first-round RT-PCR of the TCR CDR3. TCRdb re-analysed the multiplex PCR reads in MiXCR, keeping a single row per CDR3 protein. The sample includes some 350,000 distinct CDR3 sequences, around a sixth of them seen just once. Input material: blood. The source is a woman under 30 with Graves' hyperthyroidism that later progressed to Graves' ophthalmopathy.

This clonotype appeared a few times. The chain has TRBV28 and TRBJ1-1; D gene uncertain. This CDR3 has 15 amino acids. Germline-derived CDR1 and CDR2 are MDHEN and SYDVKM. Trimming removed 5 bases at V and 0 bases at J, with 13 bases between. The CDR3 DNA follows: TGTGCCAGCAGTCCCATTCGCGGACTGAACACTGAAGCTTTCTTT. This translates into CASSPIRGLNTEAFF.

This clonotype has only a few counts. The chain is built from TRBV6-1 and TRBJ2-5; D gene uncertain. The germline V gene encodes CDR1 MNHNS and CDR2 SASEGT. CDR3 length equals 14 residues. V dropped 8 bases and J dropped 5 bases, with 18 bases sitting between them. CDR3 coding DNA: TGTGCCAGCGTTGAGAGGATCTTAGGGGAGACCCAGTACTTC. Its protein product is CASVERILGETQYF.

The chain recombines TRBV28 with TRBJ2-7; 10 bases agree with TRBD1. The junction had 8 bases not matched to a gene; V was cut back by 6 bases and J by 3 bases. This CDR3 is built from 15 residues. Germline assignment: CDR1 MDHEN and CDR2 SYDVKM. Here the CDR3 DNA reads TGTGCCAGCAGCTCCCCAGGGGACAGGGGCTACGAGCAGTACTTC. It translates to CASSSPGDRGYEQYF.

In this sample, this clonotype turned up many times. The chain joins TRBV28 to TRBJ1-2; possibly TRBD1 for D (5 bases). The CDR3 has 17 amino acids. Germline V lookup: CDR1 MDHEN, CDR2 SYDVKM. The V gene lost 2 bases and the J gene lost 1 base, with 17 bases spanning the gap. The CDR3 loop reads CASSLDPAGTFNYGYTF. For the CDR3, the DNA is TGTGCCAGCAGTTTAGATCCTGCAGGGACCTTTAACTATGGCTACACCTTC.

Concerning this clonotype: Since a much larger clone is just one base distant, this may be a read error. J is TRBJ2-1 and V is TRBV11-2; no definite D call. The CDR3 has 11 amino acids. CDR1 and CDR2 from the germline V gene are SGHAT and FQNNGV. Trimming removed 5 bases at V and 3 bases at J, with 2 bases between. The CDR3 loop is CASSVYNEQFF. The DNA of the CDR3 is TGTGCCAGCAGCGTCTACAATGAGCAGTTCTTC. Drawing the rest from reference TRBV11-2 and TRBJ2-1, the complete variable domain is EAGVAQSPRYKIIEKRQSVAFWCNPISGHATLYWYQQILGQGPKLLIQFQNNGVVDDSQLPKDRFSAERLKGVDSTLKIQPAKLEDSAVYLCASSVYNEQFFGPGTRLTVL.

This clonotype has a count of ten or more. This chain links TRBV20-1 with TRBJ2-1; TRBD1 aligns across 9 bases. J lost 3 bases, V lost 3 bases, and 6 bases had no gene match. The CDR3 is 15 residues long. Per germline, CDR1 DFQATT and CDR2 SNEGSKA (reference sequence). The CDR3 bases are TGCAGTGCTAGTGCCGGGACAGGGAACTACAATGAGCAGTTCTTC. Amino acid sequence: CSASAGTGNYNEQFF.

The chain employs TRBV5-6 and TRBJ2-7, with 7 bases identical to TRBD2. Germline V gene data show CDR1 as SGHDT and CDR2 as YYEEEE. CDR3 size: 15 residues. V lost 4 bases and J lost 2; bases outside the gene matches: 9. The CDR3 sequence is CASSLPRGLAYEQYF. The DNA for the CDR3 is TGTGCCAGCAGCCTACCTCGAGGACTAGCCTACGAGCAGTACTTC.

The genes are TRBV29-1 and TRBJ2-1; TRBD2 aligns across 10 bases. Germline CDR1 and CDR2: SQVTM and ANQGSEA. V lost 6 bases and J lost 4; bases outside the gene matches: 6. The CDR3 contains 14 residues. The CDR3 DNA sequence: TGCAGCGTAGACCCTAGCGGGAGTTACAATGAGCAGTTCTTC. It codes for CSVDPSGSYNEQFF.

The V and J genes are TRBV19 and TRBJ2-2, with 7 positions matching TRBD1. Unmatched junction bases numbered 7, after V lost 6 bases and J lost 0 bases. The CDR3 has 16 amino acids. Germline CDR1 and CDR2: LNHDA and SQIVND (reference sequence). DNA of the CDR3: TGTGCCAGTAGCGCTACAGGGGTGTCGAACACCGGGGAGCTGTTTTTT. This translates into CASSATGVSNTGELFF. The full variable domain, completed using reference TRBV19 and TRBJ2-2, is DGGITQSPKYLFRKEGQNVTLSCEQNLNHDAMYWYRQDPGQGLRLIYYSQIVNDFQKGDIAEGYSVSREKKESFPLTVTSAQKNPTAFYLCASSATGVSNTGELFFGEGSRLTVL.

This clonotype was observed many times. The genes are TRBV18 and TRBJ2-3; weak D call: TRBD2 (6 bases). V was pared by 2 bases and J by 0 bases, with 9 bases between. The CDR3 contains 15 residues. Looked up from germline, CDR1 is KGHSH and CDR2 is LQKENI. The chain's CDR3 is CASSPRDWSTDTQYF. CDR3 DNA sequence: TGTGCCAGCTCACCAAGGGACTGGAGCACAGATACGCAGTATTTT.

The table lists this clonotype with many counts. This chain uses TRBV11-2 with TRBJ1-6, with a possible D match to TRBD1 (6 bases). V gave up 6 bases and J gave up 11 bases, with 11 bases separating them. Looked up from germline, CDR1 is SGHAT and CDR2 is FQNNGV. The CDR3 runs 12 residues. The CDR3 region has the DNA TGTGCCAGCAGACAGGGACTGGCACCCCTCCACTTT. Its translation: CASRQGLAPLHF.

The rearrangement joins TRBV28 to TRBJ1-5, with a weak D call TRBD1 (5 bases). Trimming took off 7 bases at V and 5 bases at J, with 15 bases between the two ends. Germline values: CDR1 MDHEN, CDR2 SYDVKM. The CDR3 extends over 14 amino acids. This CDR3 is CASTLQGAHQPQHF. CDR3 in DNA: TGTGCCAGCACACTGCAGGGAGCACATCAGCCCCAGCATTTT.

This clonotype is medium-sized (0.01 to 0.1%). The J gene is TRBJ1-1, the V gene TRBV2; a weak D match, TRBD1 (5 bases). CDR3 length: 12 amino acids. The germline V gene has CDR1 SNHLY and CDR2 FYNNEI. With 8 bases removed from V and 5 bases from J, the gap between germline ends came to 12 bases. The CDR3 DNA sequence: TGTGCCAGCGAACAGGACGGGACTGAAGCTTTCTTT. It translates to CASEQDGTEAFF.

A few counts support this clonotype. The rearrangement joins TRBV5-1 to TRBJ2-1; D gene ambiguous. Trimming left V 0 bases short and J 8 bases short, with 3 bases between. The germline V gene encodes CDR1 SGHRS and CDR2 YFSETQ. The CDR3 length is 11 residues. Written as DNA, the CDR3 is TGCGCCAGCAGCTTGGATCATGAGCAGTTCTTC. Translating it yields CASSLDHEQFF.

This clonotype was seen ten or more times. J is TRBJ1-1 and V is TRBV6-2 or TRBV6-3; maybe TRBD1 (6 bases). Per the germline V gene, CDR1 is MNHEY and CDR2 is SVGEGT. The CDR3 loop spans 18 amino acids. Trimming removed 6 bases from V and 3 bases from J, with 26 bases in between. This CDR3 reads CASSLPRGQIRAHTEAFF. The DNA for the CDR3 is TGTGCCAGCAGCCTACCGCGGGGACAAATTAGGGCGCACACTGAAGCTTTCTTT.

This clonotype has ten or more counts. V usage is TRBV7-3 and J usage is TRBJ2-1; 10 nucleotides line up with TRBD2. Losses at the gene ends were 4 bases for V and 9 bases for J; bases not matched to a gene: 9. CDR3 length equals 15 residues. Germline-derived CDR1 and CDR2 are SGHTA and FQGTGA. The chain's CDR3 is CASSSGRLAGGEQFF. In DNA, the CDR3 is TGTGCCAGCAGCTCAGGCCGACTAGCGGGCGGTGAGCAGTTCTTC.

J is TRBJ2-5 and V is TRBV7-2; 12 bases agree with TRBD2. Losses at the gene ends were 5 bases for V and 7 bases for J; bases not matched to a gene: 8. This CDR3 spans 15 amino acids. Germline-derived CDR1 and CDR2 are SGHTA and FQGNSA. The DNA of the CDR3 is TGTGCCAGCAGCACCAGGACTAGCGGGATTGGGACCCAGTACTTC. It codes for CASSTRTSGIGTQYF.

This clonotype was seen ten or more times. The V gene is TRBV12-3 or TRBV12-4, the J gene TRBJ1-2; the D is unclear. The CDR3 spans 12 residues. The V end lost 10 bases, the J end lost 8 bases, and 17 bases lay between the germline ends. The CDR3 nucleotides read TGTGCCATCCCGGACCCGAAGGAGGGCTACACCTTC. This gives the protein CAIPDPKEGYTF.

The chain employs TRBV29-1 and TRBJ2-7; 9 nucleotides align to TRBD2. V dropped 4 bases and J dropped 0; count of bases not matched to a gene: 4. CDR3 size: 14 residues. CDR1 is SQVTM and CDR2 is ANQGSEA in the germline V gene. In DNA form, the CDR3 reads TGCAGCGTTGTCCTAGCGGGAAGCTCCTACGAGCAGTACTTC. Residues: CSVVLAGSSYEQYF.

This clonotype was counted many times. The V call is TRBV7-9, the J call TRBJ2-5; 7 bases align to TRBD2. Per germline, CDR1 SEHNR and CDR2 FQNEAQ (reference sequence). The CDR3 covers 13 residues. The trim removed 3 bases at V and 5 bases at J, leaving 3 bases unmatched. CDR3 coding DNA: TGTGCCAGCAGCTTCGGGGGGAAGGAGACCCAGTACTTC. Translated: CASSFGGKETQYF.

This chain joins TRBV7-2 and TRBJ1-1; a possible D gene is TRBD1 (5 bases). The CDR3 is 16 residues long. V lost 2 bases and J lost 1, with 14 bases in between. Germline V gene sequence: CDR1 SGHTA, CDR2 FQGNSA. Here the CDR3 DNA reads TGTGCCAGCAGCTTAAATCAAGGGACGTCGAACACTGAAGCTTTCTTT. The encoded protein is CASSLNQGTSNTEAFF.

The chain is built from TRBV25-1 and TRBJ2-2, with a weak D call TRBD2 (6 bases). The CDR3 length is 19 residues. V shed 5 bases and J shed 3 bases, with 25 bases lying between them. Germline CDR1 and CDR2: MGHDK and SYGVNS. The CDR3 region is CASSPGLIAGRRDTGELFF. CDR3 in DNA: TGTGCCAGCAGTCCGGGATTAATAGCAGGGAGGCGGGACACCGGGGAGCTGTTTTTT.

The V and J genes are TRBV30 and TRBJ2-2; no clear D. The CDR3 is made up of 13 amino acids. From germline, CDR1 is GTSNPN and CDR2 SVGIG (reference sequence). V was trimmed by 0 bases and J by 8 bases, leaving 10 bases between them. The CDR3: CAWSVRVLGELFF. CDR3 coding DNA: TGTGCCTGGAGTGTACGTGTTTTGGGGGAGCTGTTTTTT. Combining the CDR3 with reference TRBV30 and TRBJ2-2 gives the whole variable domain SQTIHQWPATLVQPVGSPLSLECTVEGTSNPNLYWYRQAAGRGLQLLFYSVGIGQISSEVPQNLSASRPQDRQFILSSKKLLLSDSGFYLCAWSVRVLGELFFGEGSRLTVL.

This chain joins TRBV24-1 and TRBJ2-3; 7 positions agree with TRBD2. The CDR3 sequence is 17 residues long. With V trimmed by 1 base and J by 5 bases, 11 bases remained unmatched. Germline V CDR1 and CDR2: KGHDR, SFDVKD. CDR3 loop: CATSDFTSEKWGDTQYF. The CDR3 DNA is TGTGCCACCAGTGATTTTACTAGCGAGAAGTGGGGAGATACGCAGTATTTT.

This clonotype was counted at least ten times. The chain employs TRBV25-1 and TRBJ2-1, with 8 bases fitting TRBD2. Trimming at V came to 4 bases and at J to 2 bases, leaving 1 base not matched to a gene. The V gene's germline CDR1 is MGHDK and CDR2 SYGVNS. This CDR3 spans 14 amino acids. CDR3 nucleotides: TGTGCCAGCAGTGGGCGGGAGGCCTACAATGAGCAGTTCTTC. Amino acid sequence: CASSGREAYNEQFF.

This clonotype occurred many times. This chain connects TRBV6-1 to TRBJ1-1, with 7 bases identical to TRBD1. The CDR3 covers 15 residues. V shed 6 bases and J 3 bases; nucleotides not matched to a gene: 10. Germline V gene sequence: CDR1 MNHNS, CDR2 SASEGT. CDR3 nucleotides: TGTGCCAGCAGGACAGGGACTACTGCGGACACTGAAGCTTTCTTT. Translation: CASRTGTTADTEAFF.

Many counts were recorded for this clonotype. The V gene is TRBV12-3 or TRBV12-4, the J gene TRBJ1-5, with TRBD1 matching over 7 bases. The V gene end was trimmed by 8 bases and the J gene end by 6 bases; junction bases not matched to a gene: 19. This CDR3 contains 17 residues. For the CDR3, the DNA is TGTGCCAGCGTTTCTACGGGGGGGGCCAGGGGGTCTCAGCCCCAGCATTTT. It yields the protein CASVSTGGARGSQPQHF.

This clonotype has just one count. One junction end disagrees with the germline gene, perhaps due to a read error. This rearrangement joins TRBV4-2 to TRBJ1-6; 8 nucleotides align to TRBD1. The length of the CDR3 is 15 residues. In germline, CDR1 is LGHNA, CDR2 YNFKEQ. The CDR3 protein is CSSSPLDRGGSPLHF. The DNA of the CDR3 is TGTTCCAGCAGCCCCCTCGACAGGGGTGGGTCACCCCTCCACTTT.

This clonotype was counted at least ten times. The V call is TRBV27, the J call TRBJ2-1; D is uncertain. CDR1 is MNHEY and CDR2 is SMNVEV in the germline V gene (reference sequence). V lost 5 bases and J 1 base, leaving 12 bases between the germline ends. This CDR3 is 15 amino acids long. CDR3 sequence reads: CASSIEARSYNEQFF. The DNA of the CDR3 is TGTGCCAGCAGTATAGAGGCGAGGTCCTACAATGAGCAGTTCTTC.

This clonotype came up a few times. V gene TRBV7-8 combines with J gene TRBJ2-1; 16 bases agree with TRBD2. V shed 3 bases, J shed 9 bases, and the junction held 14 bases outside the gene matches. Germline V gene lookup returns CDR1 SGHVS and CDR2 FQNEAQ. CDR3 length equals 19 residues. The CDR3 DNA sequence: TGTGCCAGCAGCTTCTATACAACTCCGGGACTAGCGGGAGGGGGTGAGCAGTTCTTC. It codes for CASSFYTTPGLAGGGEQFF.